These T cell receptor beta chains were read from a single sample in a study of OX40 agonist ivuxolimab in advanced cancers. Assay: immunoSEQ multiplex PCR; the TCRdb copy retains only in-frame clones and omits some. The sample has about 100,000 clones, over 75% seen once. The sequencing used CD4+ or CD8+ T cells sorted from blood, collected in a trial of the OX40 agonist ivuxolimab. Every receptor here comes from an adult with an advanced solid tumor such as melanoma, head and neck, liver or kidney cancer. Each CDR3 is given with its conserved first and last residue. D genes are given only for firm matches. Not every row has a clone size; where given, it reads once, few, many or a size class.

TGTGCCAGCAGCCTTACTAGCGGAACCTACAATGAGCAGTTCTTC | CASSLTSGTYNEQFF | TRBJ2-1 | - | TRBV7-8 | TRBD2
TGCGCCAGCAGCTTGGGGACAGGAGGAAACTATGGCTACACCTTC | CASSLGTGGNYGYTF | TRBJ1-2 | - | TRBV5-1 | TRBD1
TGTGCCTGGTCCCGCAGGACACCGATACTTTCCTACGAGCAGTACTTC | CAWSRRTPILSYEQYF | TRBJ2-7 | - | TRBV30 | -
TGTGCCAGTAGTTTCTCCCCGGGACAGGGAATCCACGAGCAGTACTTC | CASSFSPGQGIHEQYF | TRBJ2-7 | - | TRBV19 | TRBD1
TGTGCCAGTAGTATCCTAGGAGGCACCGGGGAGCTGTTTTTT | CASSILGGTGELFF | TRBJ2-2 | - | TRBV19 | -
TGCGCCAGCAGCTTAATAACAGGGGGAATTAACAATGAGCAGTTCTTC | CASSLITGGINNEQFF | TRBJ2-1 | once | TRBV5-1 | TRBD1
TGTGCCAGCAGCTTCACCGAGACCCAGTACTTC | CASSFTETQYF | TRBJ2-5 | - | TRBV7-9 | -
TGTGCCAGCAGCGTAAACGGGAGGGCCGGGGATGAGCAGTTCTTC | CASSVNGRAGDEQFF | TRBJ2-1 | - | TRBV9 | TRBD2
TGTGCCAGCAGTCCTCCGGGACAGAAGAACTATGGCTACACCTTC | CASSPPGQKNYGYTF | TRBJ1-2 | once | TRBV28 | TRBD1
TGTGCCAGCAGACCGGCCGGGGGTTGGACCGGGGAGCTGTTTTTT | CASRPAGGWTGELFF | TRBJ2-2 | - | TRBV6-5 | -
TGTGCCAGCAGCGGACTTAGAAGGGAGGGCTACGAGCAGTACTTC | CASSGLRREGYEQYF | TRBJ2-7 | - | TRBV11-2 | TRBD2
TGTGCCAGCAGCAAGGGACGGAATAGCAATCAGCCCCAGCATTTT | CASSKGRNSNQPQHF | TRBJ1-5 | - | TRBV9 | -
TGTGCCAGCAGCTTATCGATGGTGGGGACAGATACGCAGTATTTT | CASSLSMVGTDTQYF | TRBJ2-3 | - | TRBV7-6 | -
TGTGCCAGCAGTCAGTTACAGGGGGCCTCCTACGAGCAGTACTTC | CASSQLQGASYEQYF | TRBJ2-7 | - | TRBV7-9 | TRBD1
TGTGCCAGCAGCCCTCGCCAGGGCTCGGCCACTGAAGCTTTCTTT | CASSPRQGSATEAFF | TRBJ1-1 | - | TRBV4-2 | -
TGTGCCAGCAGCTTGGAAGCGGCTAGTAGCTACGAGCAGTACTTC | CASSLEAASSYEQYF | TRBJ2-7 | - | TRBV5-4 | -